This T cell receptor beta chain was sequenced in a study of regulatory T cells in long-lasting Graves disease. Overall study findings and caveats: Examination was confined to peripheral blood, excluding thyroid tissue. TRBV28, TRBJ1-2 and TRBJ2-5 were segments that persistent disease favored.

Germline lookup yields CDR1 SEHNR and CDR2 FQNEAQ (reference sequence). The CDR3 has 18 amino acids. Concerning this clonotype: Its antigen remains unidentified. Sequence at one end of the junction differs from germline and may be a read error.

The time point: persistent/refractory GD, antithyroid drugs over 5 years with positive TRAb. PBMC-extracted RNA yielded the TCR library. Diagnosing Graves' disease relied on the American Thyroid Association guidelines. Sequencing libraries for TCR beta were prepared with iRepertoire HTBI primers and Arm-PCR of CDR3 regions. Study processing details: Detected in the samples were 55 to 65 TRBV and 14 TRBJ segments. TCRdb fed the multiplex PCR reads into MiXCR, producing one record per CDR3 protein. TCRdb's processing, not the authors' own work, is the source of the V and J calls. Of about 430,000 distinct CDR3 sequences in the sample, roughly 23% were seen once.

This chain links TRBV7-9 with TRBJ2-2; TRBD2 is a possible D gene (5 bases). The sample consisted of peripheral blood mononuclear cells (PBMCs), taken when the disease was refractory, from a patient treated with antithyroid drugs. This TCR derives from a female donor with Graves disease. CDR3: CASSLALYSEPNTGELFF. Written as DNA, the CDR3 is TGTGCCAGCAGCCTAGCCCTATATAGCGAACCGAACACCGGGGAGCTGTTTTTT.